This TCR beta chain was sequenced for a study of vaccination effects on CD4 cells after COVID-19. Study-wide points: In vaccinees who were healthy, merely 1 out of 255 vaccine-induced clones cross-reacted with common cold coronaviruses. Vaccine- and infection-induced clones showed marked clonal contraction late following vaccination.

CDR1 is MNHNY, CDR2 SVGAGI, per germline (reference sequence). CDR3 size: 15 residues. Trimming took 5 bases from V and 6 from J, leaving 19 bases between them. With the ViraFEST assay, the study expanded antigen-specific CD4+ T cells using viral peptide pools, then sequenced them. A roughly ten-day culture period preceded the isolation of CD4+ T cells. Participants were given two doses of BNT162b2 or mRNA-1273 vaccine. The culture medium for a few million PBMC per well included 10 IU/ml IL-2 and 9.5 to 10 ug/ml peptides. Clones were sequenced by immunoSEQ multiplex PCR, and TCRdb holds only the in-frame ones, with some missing. The sample contains 20,000 to 25,000 clones, about 70% of which appear only once. In its sample, this clone ranks as medium-sized (0.01 to 0.1%). No antigen is known for it.

The chain joins TRBV6-6 to TRBJ1-2, with D perhaps TRBD1 (6 bases). The TCR was taken from a human donor who received a COVID-19 vaccine. The source material was CD4+ T cells from PBMCs cultured with SARS-CoV-2 spike peptides, sampled after COVID-19 vaccination. CDR3 nucleotide sequence: TGTGCCAGCAGTGACAGGAATTCAGGTCTGGATGGCTACACCTTC. Translating gives CASSDRNSGLDGYTF.